Following are 3 T cell receptor beta chains from one sample sequenced in a study of quantifying T cell responses using KT2 cells. Study-level information: RNA was reverse transcribed with TCR alpha and beta constant-region primers.

The cDNA 3' end received a ligated oligonucleotide with a UMI. An equimolar mix of RC1.1 and RC1.2 primed the beta chain across TRBC1 and TRBC2. TCRdb re-called the UMI-ligation and nested PCR reads with MiXCR, one entry per CDR3 protein. The sample comprises about 33,000 distinct CDR3 sequences, about 9.3% of which are singletons, and about 9.6% rests with the top ten. The sample was PBMCs spiked with cells of the T cell clone KT2. These receptors came from a human donor.

This clonotype was counted at least ten times. The chain links TRBV5-1 to TRBJ2-7; D ambiguous. CDR3 length equals 12 residues. Trimming removed 3 bases from V and 4 bases from J, with 8 bases in between. Germline CDR1 reads SGHRS; CDR2 reads YFSETQ. CDR3 sequence reads: CASSSGGYEQYF. As DNA, the CDR3 is TGCGCCAGCAGCTCCGGCGGATACGAGCAGTACTTC.

This clonotype has ten or more counts. CDR3: CSVRYWTSGSPYEQYF. Written as DNA, the CDR3 is TGCAGCGTTCGGTATTGGACTAGCGGGAGTCCCTACGAGCAGTACTTC. This chain connects TRBV29-1 to TRBJ2-7; 13 bases match TRBD2. The CDR3 is made up of 16 amino acids. V trimming: 5 bases; J trimming: 2 bases; junction bases outside the gene matches: 9. The germline gives CDR1 SQVTM, CDR2 ANQGSEA.

CDR3 bases: TGTGCCAGCAGCGTAGACGTAGGGGTTGTAGGGCGGGCGCAGTTCTTC. Amino acids: CASSVDVGVVGRAQFF. The gene calls are TRBV9 and TRBJ2-1, with D perhaps matching TRBD1 or TRBD2 (5 bases each). The V end was cut by 0 bases, the J end by 12 bases, with 22 bases between. The CDR3 covers 16 residues. Germline CDR1 SGDLS, CDR2 YYNGEE.